These T cell receptor beta chains were read from a single sample in a study of T-cell memory formation after mild COVID-19. TCRdb processed the 5' RACE reads anew with MiXCR; each CDR3 protein has one entry. The table records about 540,000 distinct CDR3 sequences, just over 20% of them present only once. The sequenced sample was PBMCs or a T cell subset sorted from them (not recorded which). These receptors all stem from an adult woman who had mild COVID-19 (a few samples of this study predate the infection). Cell type and time point are not known. Each CDR3 is given with its conserved first and last residue. A D gene is named only where the DNA matches it firmly. For some rows the clone size is stated as once, few or many, or as a class when expanded; others skip it.

D	V	J	size	CDR3	DNA
.	TRBV5-1	TRBJ1-1	few	CASSTGNYNTEAFF	TGCGCCAGCAGTACGGGCAACTACAACACTGAAGCTTTCTTT
.	TRBV12-3/TRBV12-4	TRBJ2-3	many	CASSLMGTDTQYF	TGTGCCAGCAGTTTAATGGGCACAGATACGCAGTATTTT
.	TRBV7-6	TRBJ2-3	.	CASSLSKTGHTDTQYF	TGTGCCAGCAGCCTCTCCAAAACGGGACACACAGATACGCAGTATTTT
.	TRBV27	TRBJ2-1	.	CASSFLRANEQFF	TGTGCCAGCAGTTTTTTGAGAGCCAATGAGCAGTTCTTC
.	TRBV4-1	TRBJ1-1	.	CASSQGTLDTEAFF	TGCGCCAGCAGCCAAGGGACATTGGACACTGAAGCTTTCTTT
TRBD2	TRBV7-2	TRBJ2-1	.	CASSLKPAGGLEQFF	TGTGCCAGCAGCTTAAAACCAGCGGGAGGCTTAGAGCAGTTCTTC
TRBD2	TRBV10-3	TRBJ2-7	.	CAAKLAETYEQYF	TGTGCCGCCAAGCTAGCGGAGACCTACGAGCAGTACTTC
TRBD1	TRBV7-3	TRBJ2-7	once	CASSMDRGFEQYF	TGTGCCAGCAGCATGGACAGGGGCTTCGAGCAGTACTTC
.	TRBV9	TRBJ1-2	few	CASSVAWREDYYGYTF	TGTGCCAGCAGCGTAGCCTGGAGAGAGGACTACTATGGCTACACCTTC
TRBD1	TRBV20-1	TRBJ2-7	.	CSARVFRDRGSYEQYF	TGCAGTGCTAGAGTATTCCGGGACAGGGGTAGCTACGAGCAGTACTTC
.	TRBV4-2	TRBJ2-7	few	CASSHLGGVAYEQYF	TGTGCCAGCAGCCACCTAGGGGGTGTTGCCTACGAGCAGTACTTC
TRBD2	TRBV6-2/TRBV6-3	TRBJ2-7	.	CASRGGSTYEQYF	TGTGCCAGCAGGGGCGGGAGCACCTACGAGCAGTACTTC
TRBD1	TRBV27	TRBJ1-6	.	CASSPRQGQGSYNSPLHF	TGTGCCAGCAGTCCGCGACAGGGGCAAGGCTCCTATAATTCACCCCTCCACTTT
.	TRBV5-1	TRBJ2-1	once	CASSLAGDRPLGQFF	TGCGCCAGCAGCTTGGCCGGAGATAGACCTTTAGGGCAGTTCTTC
.	TRBV4-1	TRBJ2-3	.	CASSQELGRDTQYF	TGCGCCAGCAGCCAAGAACTGGGGCGAGATACGCAGTATTTT
TRBD2	TRBV2	TRBJ2-5	few	CASSERLADRLVRAQYF	TGTGCCAGCAGTGAAAGACTAGCGGACCGTCTTGTCAGGGCCCAGTACTTC
.	TRBV6-1	TRBJ2-3	.	CASSPGDYTTQYF	TGTGCCAGCAGCCCCGGCGACTACACTACGCAGTATTTT
.	TRBV4-1	TRBJ1-1	.	CASSQAQEYEAFF	TGCGCCAGCAGCCAAGCACAGGAGTATGAAGCTTTCTTT
.	TRBV18	TRBJ1-2	few	CASSHGGPDYGYTF	TGTGCCAGCTCACATGGGGGGCCGGACTATGGCTACACCTTC
.	TRBV4-3	TRBJ2-3	.	CASSLGGGGGTDTQYF	TGCGCCAGCAGCCTGGGGGGCGGAGGGGGCACAGATACGCAGTATTTT
.	TRBV7-9	TRBJ2-3	.	CASSGPGGTDTQYF	TGTGCCAGCAGCGGGCCCGGAGGCACAGATACGCAGTATTTT
.	TRBV6-1	TRBJ1-2	.	CASSEQEISGYTF	TGTGCCAGCAGTGAGCAGGAGATCTCTGGCTACACCTTC
TRBD1	TRBV5-1	TRBJ2-1	.	CASSLRDRRVDEQFF	TGCGCCAGCAGCTTAAGGGACAGGAGGGTTGATGAGCAGTTCTTC
TRBD1	TRBV24-1	TRBJ2-2	.	CATSDSRQGGELFF	TGTGCCACCAGTGATTCCAGACAGGGCGGGGAGCTGTTTTTT
TRBD1	TRBV5-1	TRBJ2-5	.	CASSFGTGIQETQYF	TGCGCCAGCAGCTTCGGGACAGGAATACAAGAGACCCAGTACTTC
.	TRBV7-9	TRBJ2-7	.	CASSPPVDRQYF	TGTGCCAGCAGCCCCCCTGTGGATAGGCAGTACTTC
.	TRBV9	TRBJ1-6	.	CASSSDSGTLHF	TGTGCCAGCAGCTCGGACTCGGGCACCCTCCACTTT
.	TRBV29-1	TRBJ2-7	few	CSVEDRPEYEQYF	TGCAGCGTTGAAGATCGTCCGGAATACGAGCAGTACTTC
TRBD1	TRBV20-1	TRBJ1-1	.	CSARDGDRGSTEAFF	TGCAGTGCTAGAGATGGTGACAGGGGGAGCACTGAAGCTTTCTTT
.	TRBV20-1	TRBJ2-7	.	CSARGTPKAYEQYF	TGCAGTGCTAGAGGGACACCGAAGGCCTACGAGCAGTACTTC
.	TRBV7-3	TRBJ1-1	.	CASSNNGGTEAFF	TGTGCCAGCAGCAACAATGGTGGGACTGAAGCTTTCTTT
TRBD1	TRBV4-2	TRBJ1-6	.	CASSDRQGGSPLHF	TGTGCCAGCAGCGACCGACAGGGCGGGTCACCCCTCCACTTT
TRBD2	TRBV24-1	TRBJ2-1	many	CATSDWTSGSKDEQFF	TGTGCCACCAGTGACTGGACTAGCGGGAGTAAAGATGAGCAGTTCTTC
TRBD2	TRBV12-3/TRBV12-4	TRBJ2-1	few	CASTGLAGGLSYNEQFF	TGTGCCAGCACGGGACTAGCGGGGGGTTTATCCTACAATGAGCAGTTCTTC
TRBD1	TRBV3-1	TRBJ2-5	many	CASSDYRTGHKETQYF	TGTGCCAGCAGTGATTATAGGACAGGGCACAAAGAGACCCAGTACTTC
.	TRBV28	TRBJ1-2	few	CASSPPQATGYGYTF	TGTGCCAGCAGTCCCCCTCAGGCCACAGGCTATGGCTACACCTTC
TRBD2	TRBV20-1	TRBJ2-3	.	CSAAAGYTDTQYF	TGCAGTGCCGCAGCGGGGTACACAGATACGCAGTATTTT
.	TRBV12-3/TRBV12-4	TRBJ2-3	.	CASSARQVGRTDTQYF	TGTGCCAGCAGTGCCCGACAGGTTGGCCGGACAGATACGCAGTATTTT
.	TRBV28	TRBJ2-7	many	CASRRESYEQYF	TGTGCCAGCAGAAGGGAATCCTACGAGCAGTACTTC
TRBD1	TRBV7-6	TRBJ2-2	few	CASSSGDRGPLGELFF	TGTGCCAGCAGCTCCGGGGACAGGGGGCCTTTGGGGGAGCTGTTTTTT
TRBD1	TRBV5-1	TRBJ2-5	few	CASSSGQGALETQYF	TGCGCCAGCAGCTCTGGACAGGGGGCATTGGAGACCCAGTACTTC
TRBD2	TRBV6-2/TRBV6-3	TRBJ2-1	.	CASTRAGSSYNEQFF	TGTGCCAGCACTCGAGCGGGGAGCTCCTACAATGAGCAGTTCTTC
.	TRBV6-2/TRBV6-3	TRBJ1-1	.	CASSYSKGIGAFF	TGTGCCAGCAGTTACTCGAAGGGGATCGGGGCTTTCTTT